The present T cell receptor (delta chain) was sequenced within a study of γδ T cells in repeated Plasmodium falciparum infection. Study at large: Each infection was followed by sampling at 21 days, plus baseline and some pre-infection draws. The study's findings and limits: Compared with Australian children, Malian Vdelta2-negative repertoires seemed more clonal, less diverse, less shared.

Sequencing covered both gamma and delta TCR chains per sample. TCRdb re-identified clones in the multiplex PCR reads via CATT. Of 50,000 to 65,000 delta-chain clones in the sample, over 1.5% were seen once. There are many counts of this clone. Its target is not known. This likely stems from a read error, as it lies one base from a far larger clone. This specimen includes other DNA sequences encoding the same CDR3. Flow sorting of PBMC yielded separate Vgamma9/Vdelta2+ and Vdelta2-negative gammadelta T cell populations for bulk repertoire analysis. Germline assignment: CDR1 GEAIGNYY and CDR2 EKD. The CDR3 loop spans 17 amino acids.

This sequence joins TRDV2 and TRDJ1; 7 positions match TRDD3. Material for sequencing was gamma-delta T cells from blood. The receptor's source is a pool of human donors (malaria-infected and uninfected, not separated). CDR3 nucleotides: TGTGCCTGTGACACCGGTTTTGGGGGACCGTACACCGACAAACTCATCTTT. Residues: CACDTGFGGPYTDKLIF.